This T cell receptor beta chain appears in the sequencing data of a study of blood T cell repertoires in COVID-19. In the study overall: From T cells, B-cell-depleted T cells, or PBMCs came the material, which was cDNA or gDNA.

CDR1 and CDR2 (germline): PRHDT, FYEKMQ (reference sequence). The CDR3 is 14 residues long. The V segment lost 4 bases and the J segment 4 bases; nucleotides outside the gene matches: 6. Participants were placed into cohorts based on the clinical history they reported. Shortly before study entry, within 2 weeks, exposed participants had met a COVID-19 case. Original methodology: Quantification of nucleated cells was approximated via reference gene primer amplification. This table comes from immunoSEQ multiplex PCR, and its TCRdb copy is limited to in-frame clones, with some not included. V and J calls and clone size are as listed in that table; D and trimming were resolved from the DNA. The profile shows roughly 240,000 clones, 83% of them singletons.

Specimen: PBMCs or T cells enriched from blood (not recorded which). This clonotype originated in a woman between 40 and 55 years old who had been exposed to COVID-19. The chain uses TRBV13 and TRBJ1-2; 7 nucleotides match TRBD1. The CDR3 sequence: CASSSGQPFYGYTF. DNA for the CDR3: TGTGCCAGCAGCTCGGGACAGCCGTTCTATGGCTACACCTTC. Together with reference TRBV13 and TRBJ1-2, the CDR3 gives the full variable domain: AAGVIQSPRHLIKEKRETATLKCYPIPRHDTVYWYQQGPGQDPQFLISFYEKMQSDKGSIPDRFSAQQFSDYHSELNMSSLELGDSALYFCASSSGQPFYGYTFGSGTRLTVV.